The clone carrying this TCR beta chain appeared a single time. Its antigen is undetermined. The trim removed 2 bases at V and 5 bases at J, leaving 2 bases unmatched. The CDR3 spans 16 residues. Germline-derived CDR1 and CDR2 are MNHEY and SMNVEV (reference sequence). Documented time point: newly diagnosed GD, antithyroid drugs for less than 3 months. Researchers made the TCR library from RNA that was extracted from PBMCs. Building the TCR beta libraries relied on iRepertoire HTBI primers, and CDR3 regions underwent Arm-PCR. TCRdb re-derived calls from the multiplex PCR reads in MiXCR, one entry per CDR3 protein. The data hold around 240,000 distinct CDR3 sequences, with 15% to 20% observed a single time. These data originate in a study of regulatory T cells in long-lasting Graves disease. Study results and caveats: Compared with new cases, persistent Graves' patients showed reduced TCR diversity.

These data also formed part of another study, on T cells in Graves' hyperthyroidism and ophthalmopathy.

Source: peripheral blood mononuclear cells (PBMCs), taken at new diagnosis, from a patient treated with antithyroid drugs. J is TRBJ2-1 and V is TRBV27; 14 bases fit TRBD2. The sequence was collected from a woman in her 30s with Graves disease. The CDR3 DNA follows: TGTGCCAGCAGTTTACGGACTAGCGGGAGGCACAATGAGCAGTTCTTC. Translation gives CASSLRTSGRHNEQFF.